This T cell receptor (beta chain) was recorded in a study of T cell repertoires in ileal Crohn's disease. The repertoire was sequenced with immunoSEQ multiplex PCR; TCRdb's copy has only in-frame clones and lacks some. The data hold about 12,000 clones, with about 80% observed a single time. The CDR3 has 16 residues. V was shortened by 6 bases and J by 2 bases, with 16 bases between the two germline ends. Germline loops: CDR1 MNHEY, CDR2 SMNVEV (reference sequence). The sample comprised ileal tissue. The source of this sequence is an adult with Crohn's disease. This sequence joins TRBV27 and TRBJ2-2; D is possibly TRBD2 (7 bases). The CDR3 DNA reads TGTGCCAGCAGGGGGGCGGCGGGGGTTAACACCGGGGAGCTGTTTTTT. Encoded protein: CASRGAAGVNTGELFF.